These T cell receptor beta chains were read from a single sample in a study of T-cell memory formation after mild COVID-19. TCRdb re-derived calls from the 5' RACE reads in MiXCR, one entry per CDR3 protein. This table holds about 300,000 distinct CDR3 sequences, approximately 19% found once. What was sequenced was PBMCs or a T cell subset sorted from them (not recorded which). The receptors stem from a man between 18 and 35 years old who had mild COVID-19 (a few samples of this study predate the infection). Cell type and time point are not known. Each CDR3 is given with its conserved first and last residue. The order of the fields is D gene, J gene, V gene, clone size, CDR3 DNA, CDR3 protein. A D gene is named only where the DNA matches it firmly. Size is omitted from some rows. Given values are once, few, many or a class for expanded clones.

>-|TRBJ1-6|TRBV30|-
TGTGCCTGGAGTGTACTGAAAGGATCACCCCTCCACTTT
CAWSVLKGSPLHF
>-|TRBJ1-1|TRBV10-3|few
TGTGCCATCAGTTGGACGGGGAACACTGAAGCTTTCTTT
CAISWTGNTEAFF
>TRBD1|TRBJ2-5|TRBV6-5|few
TGTGCCAGCAGTTACCGGACAGGGGGCAAGGACCAGTACTTC
CASSYRTGGKDQYF
>-|TRBJ2-5|TRBV12-3/TRBV12-4|-
TGTGCCAGCAGCAAGGGGCGTAGAGAGACCCAGTACTTC
CASSKGRRETQYF
>-|TRBJ2-3|TRBV5-5|few
TGTGCCAGCAGCTTGACTAGCCCCACAGATACGCAGTATTTT
CASSLTSPTDTQYF
>TRBD1|TRBJ1-1|TRBV7-9|many
TGTGCCAGCAGCCCCGTACGGGACAGGGCAACTGAAGCTTTCTTT
CASSPVRDRATEAFF
>-|TRBJ2-5|TRBV5-1|many
TGCGCCAGCCGTTATACGTACCAAGAGACCCAGTACTTC
CASRYTYQETQYF
>-|TRBJ2-7|TRBV5-1|-
TGCGCCAGCAGCTTGGGGAGGGTAGCGGACGAGCAGTACTTC
CASSLGRVADEQYF
>TRBD2|TRBJ2-7|TRBV5-1|once
TGCGCCAGCAGCTTGTGGCAGCGGGGGCCTAGCTCCTACGAGCAGTACTTC
CASSLWQRGPSSYEQYF
>-|TRBJ2-7|TRBV6-2/TRBV6-3|many
TGTGCCAGCAGTTACTCGGATGGGCAACCCGTGCAGTACTTC
CASSYSDGQPVQYF
>-|TRBJ1-1|TRBV6-2/TRBV6-3|few
TGTGCCAGCAGTTACTCGTTAGGGAAGGACACTGAAGCTTTCTTT
CASSYSLGKDTEAFF
>-|TRBJ1-1|TRBV11-2|few
TGTGCCAGCAGCTTAGACGCCCGGGATGAAGCTTTCTTT
CASSLDARDEAFF
>-|TRBJ1-1|TRBV20-1|-
TGCAGTGCCACGACAGGCCTGAACACTGAAGCTTTCTTT
CSATTGLNTEAFF
>TRBD2|TRBJ2-1|TRBV6-5|-
TGTGCCAGCAGTTACTCGACTAGCGGGGGATCGAATGAGCAGTTCTTC
CASSYSTSGGSNEQFF
>TRBD1|TRBJ1-2|TRBV10-3|-
TGTGCCATCAGCGGTCCCGGGACAGGGAAAGGGGACTATGGCTACACCTTC
CAISGPGTGKGDYGYTF
>-|TRBJ1-2|TRBV9|-
TGTGCCAGCAGCTTCTCGGACAGCAGCTATGGCTACACCTTC
CASSFSDSSYGYTF
>-|TRBJ2-5|TRBV9|few
TGTGCCAGCAGCGGAGGAGTTTTCCAAGAGACCCAGTACTTC
CASSGGVFQETQYF
>TRBD1|TRBJ2-5|TRBV5-1|few
TGCGCCAGCAGCCATGACAGGGGAGAGACCCAGTACTTC
CASSHDRGETQYF
>-|TRBJ2-2|TRBV7-9|-
TGTGCCAGCAGCCGGCCGCGCGGGGGCGAAACCGGGGAGCTGTTTTTT
CASSRPRGGETGELFF
>-|TRBJ2-1|TRBV20-1|few
TGCAGTGCTAGAGGGCCAAGAGAGCAGTTCTTC
CSARGPREQFF
>-|TRBJ1-3|TRBV4-3|-
TGCGCCAGCAGCCAACCAAGGACCTATGGAAACACCATATATTTT
CASSQPRTYGNTIYF
>-|TRBJ1-1|TRBV19|-
TGTGCCAGTAGTCTCCGCGCGGGGGGCACTGAAGCTTTCTTT
CASSLRAGGTEAFF
>TRBD2|TRBJ2-1|TRBV9|once
TGTGCCAGCAGCGTAGGCGCGGGGGGAGCTTATGAGCAGTTCTTC
CASSVGAGGAYEQFF
>-|TRBJ1-4|TRBV7-9|-
TGTGCCAGCAGCTCGGGGATGTCGGAAAAACTGTTTTTT
CASSSGMSEKLFF
>-|TRBJ2-6|TRBV28|-
TGTGCCACCAGCGGCGGGCCCTCTGGGGCCAACGTCCTGACTTTC
CATSGGPSGANVLTF
>-|TRBJ1-4|TRBV5-1|-
TGCGCCAGCAGCTTGGCACAGGGTTCGTGGACTAATGAAAAACTGTTTTTT
CASSLAQGSWTNEKLFF
>-|TRBJ1-2|TRBV15|-
TGTGCCACCAGCAGACGCTTTCCCAGGGATGGCTACACCTTC
CATSRRFPRDGYTF
>-|TRBJ1-3|TRBV9|few
TGTGCCAGCAGCGTATTCGAGGCTGGAAACACCATATATTTT
CASSVFEAGNTIYF
>-|TRBJ2-5|TRBV20-1|-
TGCAGTGTCACCCCTGTCGGGACCCCACAAGAGACCCAGTACTTC
CSVTPVGTPQETQYF
>-|TRBJ2-2|TRBV6-6|few
TGTGCCAGCATAAAAGTTCGGGGCAGTACGAACACCGGGGAGCTGTTTTTT
CASIKVRGSTNTGELFF
>-|TRBJ2-2|TRBV15|-
TGTGCCACCAGCAGTTGGGGGTTCAATACCGGGGAGCTGTTTTTT
CATSSWGFNTGELFF
>-|TRBJ2-5|TRBV20-1|-
TGCAGTGCTAGACCCGTCTTGGGTCAGGAGACCCAGTACTTC
CSARPVLGQETQYF
>-|TRBJ2-7|TRBV7-9|few
TGTGCCAGCAGCTTAGCCTGGGACCGAATTGGGGAAACTTACGAGCAGTACTTC
CASSLAWDRIGETYEQYF
>-|TRBJ2-3|TRBV14|-
TGTGCCAGCAGCCCCATGTTGGATACGCAGTATTTT
CASSPMLDTQYF
>TRBD1|TRBJ1-2|TRBV7-2|-
TGTGCCAGCAGCGCCCCCCCGGGGACAGGGGACCGTTATGGCTACACCTTC
CASSAPPGTGDRYGYTF
>TRBD1|TRBJ1-1|TRBV20-1|few
TGCAGTGCTAGTCGTAGGACAGGGGGCACTGAAGCTTTCTTT
CSASRRTGGTEAFF
>-|TRBJ2-3|TRBV9|few
TGTGCCAGCAGCGTAGTCCAGGGATCAGATACGCAGTATTTT
CASSVVQGSDTQYF
>-|TRBJ2-6|TRBV9|-
TGTGCCAGCAGACACCGACAGGGAGGAGACTCTGGGGCCAACGTCCTGACTTTC
CASRHRQGGDSGANVLTF
>-|TRBJ2-1|TRBV4-3|-
TGCGCCAGCAGCCCCTCGGGGGAGAGCTCCTACAATGAGCAGTTCTTC
CASSPSGESSYNEQFF
>-|TRBJ2-4|TRBV20-1|-
TGCAGTGCTAGAGACGCTAGTCTAGCCAAAAACATTCAGTACTTC
CSARDASLAKNIQYF
>-|TRBJ2-5|TRBV5-1|few
TGCGCCAGCAGCTTGATGCAGGCGAGGCAAGAGACCCAGTACTTC
CASSLMQARQETQYF
>TRBD1|TRBJ1-1|TRBV7-9|few
TGTGCCAGCAGCTCCAGGGGGCAGCCAGAGTCTTTCTTT
CASSSRGQPESFF
>-|TRBJ1-5|TRBV12-5|-
TGTGCTAGTGGTTTGGTCGGTTCTCCACAGCCCCAGCATTTT
CASGLVGSPQPQHF
>-|TRBJ1-6|TRBV6-6|-
TGTGCCAGCAGTTACCAGCGGACAGCAAGGGGGGCCCATAATTCACCCCTCCACTTT
CASSYQRTARGAHNSPLHF
>-|TRBJ2-2|TRBV9|-
TGTGCCAGCAGCGTATTTTCCGACACCGGGGAGCTGTTTTTT
CASSVFSDTGELFF
>-|TRBJ1-1|TRBV6-5|-
TGTGCCAGCAGTCCGACCGGGTCACCTGAAGCTTTCTTT
CASSPTGSPEAFF